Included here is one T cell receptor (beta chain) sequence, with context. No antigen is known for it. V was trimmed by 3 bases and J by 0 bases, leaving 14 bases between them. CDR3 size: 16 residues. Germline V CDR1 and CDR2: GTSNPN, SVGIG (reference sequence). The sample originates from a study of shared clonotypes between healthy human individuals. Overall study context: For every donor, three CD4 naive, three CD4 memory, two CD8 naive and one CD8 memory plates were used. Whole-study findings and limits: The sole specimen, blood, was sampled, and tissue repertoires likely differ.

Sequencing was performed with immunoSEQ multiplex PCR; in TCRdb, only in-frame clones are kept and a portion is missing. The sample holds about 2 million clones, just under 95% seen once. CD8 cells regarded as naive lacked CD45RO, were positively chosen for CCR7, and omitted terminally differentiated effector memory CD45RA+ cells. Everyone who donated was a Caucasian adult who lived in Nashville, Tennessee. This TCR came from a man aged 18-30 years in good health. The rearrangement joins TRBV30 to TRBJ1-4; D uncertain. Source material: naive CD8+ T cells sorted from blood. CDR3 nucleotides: TGTGCCTGGAGGGACCTCGGGGAGGCAACTAATGAAAAACTGTTTTTT. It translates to CAWRDLGEATNEKLFF.